This passage covers 7 T cell receptor beta chains from one sample sequenced in a study of tumor-infiltrating lymphocytes in oesophageal squamous cell carcinoma. MiXCR, applied by TCRdb to the PCR reads, yields one record per CDR3 protein. The table has 11,000 to 15,000 distinct CDR3 sequences, 45% to 50% seen once; the top ten hold about half. The sample consisted of blood. Every receptor here comes from a male donor with esophageal squamous cell carcinoma.

This clonotype was observed many times. A much larger clone lies one base from this, so it may be a read error. The rearrangement links TRBV7-3 to TRBJ2-1; D remains unclear. V lost 5 bases to trimming and J lost 11 bases, with 13 bases between them. The CDR3 spans 12 residues. CDR1 and CDR2 (germline): SGHTA, FQGTGA. CDR3 nucleotide sequence: TGTGCCAGCAGCCTCCCCGGACGGCAGCAGTTCTTC. This codes for CASSLPGRQQFF.

The J gene is TRBJ2-5, the V gene TRBV7-3; no firm D call. The J call may be in error: the DNA end matches TRBJ2-7 better. Germline CDR1 reads SGHTA; CDR2 reads FQGTGA. CDR3 length: 14 residues. CDR3 sequence: CASSPGYPSYEQYF. CDR3 nucleotide sequence: TGTGCCAGCAGCCCCGGTTACCCCTCCTACGAGCAGTACTTC.

This clonotype has only a few counts. J is TRBJ1-3 and V is TRBV28, with unresolved D. CDR1 is MDHEN and CDR2 is SYDVKM in the germline V gene. CDR3 length: 15 residues. The germline V and J ends were trimmed by 5 bases and 1 base, with 12 bases remaining between them. CDR3 loop: CASSKEGFSGNTIYF. In DNA form, the CDR3 reads TGTGCCAGCAGTAAAGAGGGCTTTTCTGGAAACACCATATATTTT. The whole variable domain, remainder taken from reference TRBV28 and TRBJ1-3, is DVKVTQSSRYLVKRTGEKVFLECVQDMDHENMFWYRQDPGLGLRLIYFSYDVKMKEKGDIPEGYSVSREKKERFSLILESASTNQTSMYLCASSKEGFSGNTIYFGEGSWLTVV.

The chain combines TRBV12-3 or TRBV12-4 with TRBJ1-3; 7 nucleotides match TRBD1. The CDR3 sequence is 15 residues long. V shed 6 bases and J 0 bases; nucleotides not matched to a gene: 5. CDR3 DNA sequence: TGTGCCAGCAGCCCACAGGGGCCCTCTGGAAACACCATATATTTT. This sequence encodes CASSPQGPSGNTIYF.

This chain connects TRBV10-3 to TRBJ2-7; 8 bases are a match to TRBD1. TRBJ2-1 explains the end of the DNA better; the J call may be wrong. The CDR3 has 14 residues. The germline CDR1 and CDR2 sequences are ENHRY and SYGVKD. The CDR3, as DNA: TGTGCCATCAGCGGACAGGGAATCTACAATGAGCAGTTCTTC. As protein: CAISGQGIYNEQFF.

This clonotype is medium-sized in the sample. The chain has TRBV7-3 and TRBJ2-1; D may be TRBD2 (5 bases). Trimming took 1 base from V and 7 from J, leaving 11 bases between them. Germline values: CDR1 SGHTA, CDR2 FQGTGA. The CDR3 totals 14 residues. The CDR3 is CASSLMGEGNEQFF. Written as DNA, the CDR3 is TGTGCCAGCAGCTTAATGGGAGAAGGGAATGAGCAGTTCTTC. The full variable domain, with the rest looked up from reference TRBV7-3 and TRBJ2-1, is GAGVSQTPSNKVTEKGKYVELRCDPISGHTALYWYRQSLGQGPEFLIYFQGTGAADDSGLPNDRFFAVRPEGSVSTLKIQRTERGDSAVYLCASSLMGEGNEQFFGPGTRLTVL.

This clonotype showed up just a few times. The chain couples TRBV7-6 to TRBJ2-3, with D perhaps matching TRBD2 (6 bases). Trimming removed 5 bases from V and 1 base from J, with 13 bases in between. The CDR3 totals 15 residues. Germline-derived CDR1 and CDR2 are SGHVS and FNYEAQ. In nucleotides, the CDR3 is TGTGCCAGCAGCCTGCGGGGAAGGGGCACAGATACGCAGTATTTT. Protein sequence: CASSLRGRGTDTQYF.